A single sample is the source of the 15 T cell receptor beta chains below, sequenced in a study of Graves' ophthalmopathy and Graves' hyperthyroidism. Scientists amplified the TCR beta CDR3 regions from RNA transcripts. The first round was an RT-PCR with HTBI primers, and the second round was a multiplex PCR. TCRdb reprocessed the multiplex PCR reads with MiXCR, giving one entry per CDR3 protein. The table lists about 1.1 million distinct CDR3 sequences, roughly two fifths of them singletons. Material: peripheral blood or thyroid tissue (not recorded which). These receptors all come from an adult man with Graves' hyperthyroidism.

The chain combines TRBV20-1 with TRBJ2-2; no definite D call. Germline CDR1 and CDR2: DFQATT and SNEGSKA (reference sequence). V shed 4 bases and J shed 8 bases, with 11 bases lying between them. The CDR3 loop spans 12 amino acids. The CDR3 region has the DNA TGCAGTGCTACAAAGGGTGGTGGGGAGCTGTTTTTT. Its translation is CSATKGGGELFF.

This clonotype was seen only once. V gene TRBV6-6 combines with J gene TRBJ1-1, with 8 bases lining up with TRBD1. The germline gives CDR1 MNHNY, CDR2 SVGAGI (reference sequence). Germline trimming cut 0 bases from V and 5 bases from J; bases unmatched to any gene: 8. This CDR3 region has 16 residues. The CDR3 is CASSYSSTRGRTEAFF. The CDR3 region has the DNA TGTGCCAGCAGTTACTCGAGTACCAGGGGGCGTACTGAAGCTTTCTTT.

Details on this clonotype: The germline gene is not matched at one end of the junction; a read error may be the cause. The chain couples TRBV5-1 to TRBJ2-2; D remains unclear. Germline V gives CDR1 SGHRS, CDR2 YFSETQ. There are 12 residues in the CDR3. CDR3 residues: CANSTSTGELFF. The CDR3 DNA sequence: TGCGCCAACAGCACCTCCACCGGGGAGCTGTTTTTT. The complete variable domain, with remaining parts taken from reference TRBV5-1 and TRBJ2-2, reads KAGVTQTPRYLIKTRGQQVTLSCSPISGHRSVSWYQQTPGQGLQFLFEYFSETQRNKGNFPGRFSGRQFSNSRSEMNVSTLELGDSALYLCANSTSTGELFFGEGSRLTVL.

This chain joins TRBV2 and TRBJ1-1; TRBD1 agrees at 8 bases. The ends lost 6 bases at V and 4 bases at J; junction bases unmatched: 7. This CDR3 contains 14 residues. Germline V gene sequence: CDR1 SNHLY, CDR2 FYNNEI. CDR3 DNA sequence: TGTGCCAGCAGGGAGGCAGGGGGCGGCACTGAAGCTTTCTTT. Protein product: CASREAGGGTEAFF.

The chain employs TRBV19 and TRBJ2-7, with 7 bases identical to TRBD1. The CDR3 loop spans 17 amino acids. The germline gives CDR1 LNHDA, CDR2 SQIVND (reference sequence). Losses at the gene ends were 6 bases for V and 2 bases for J; bases not matched to a gene: 16. The CDR3 DNA reads as TGTGCCAGTAGCCCCCAACTCCACAGGGGTGAGCCCTACGAGCAGTACTTC. This gives the protein CASSPQLHRGEPYEQYF.

The V gene is TRBV19, the J gene TRBJ1-5, with D hard to call. The germline gives CDR1 LNHDA, CDR2 SQIVND (reference sequence). There are 15 residues in the CDR3. Between the trimmed V and J ends, which lost 9 bases and 1 base, there was a span of 16 bases. The CDR3 nucleotides are TGTGCCAGCAGATCCATTGGCTTAAGCAATCAGCCCCAGCATTTT. It translates to CASRSIGLSNQPQHF.

This clonotype has at least ten counts. The chain carries TRBV7-2 and TRBJ1-2, with 7 nucleotides matching TRBD1. Germline CDR1 SGHTA, CDR2 FQGNSA. The CDR3 extends over 14 amino acids. J was trimmed by 4 bases and V by 5 bases; bases with no gene match: 7. The CDR3 spells CASSPGQALYGYTF. The DNA for the CDR3 is TGTGCCAGCAGCCCAGGACAGGCCCTCTATGGCTACACCTTC.

The rearrangement links TRBV14 to TRBJ2-5; tentative D call: TRBD2 (6 bases). Between the trimmed V and J ends, which lost 1 base and 3 bases, there was a span of 18 bases. The V gene's germline CDR1 is SGHDN and CDR2 FVKESK. The CDR3 is 17 residues long. The CDR3 DNA reads TGTGCCAGCAGCCAAGCGTGGAGATCGGGACTTAAAGAGACCCAGTACTTC. Its translation is CASSQAWRSGLKETQYF.

The chain carries TRBV5-1 and TRBJ1-4; D not certain. V shed 0 bases and J shed 0 bases, with 6 bases lying between them. Germline V CDR1 and CDR2: SGHRS, YFSETQ. This CDR3 is built from 15 residues. The CDR3 DNA sequence: TGCGCCAGCAGCTTGGAGGTCTCAACTAATGAAAAACTGTTTTTT. This gives the protein CASSLEVSTNEKLFF.

The chain combines TRBV9 with TRBJ2-5; 11 bases are a match to TRBD2. The germline gives CDR1 SGDLS, CDR2 YYNGEE. The trim removed 4 bases at V and 5 bases at J, leaving 4 bases unmatched. The CDR3 has 14 amino acids. The CDR3 here is CASSKRTSGETQYF. In DNA form, the CDR3 reads TGTGCCAGCAGCAAGAGGACTAGCGGGGAGACCCAGTACTTC. The full variable domain, with the rest looked up from reference TRBV9 and TRBJ2-5, is DSGVTQTPKHLITATGQRVTLRCSPRSGDLSVYWYQQSLDQGLQFLIQYYNGEERAKGNILERFSAQQFPDLHSELNLSSLELGDSALYFCASSKRTSGETQYFGPGTRLLVL.

The sample holds one count of this clonotype. Without the conserved terminal phenylalanine or tryptophan, this CDR3 likely stems from a read error. Because the CDR3's place on the DNA is in doubt, the DNA is left out and the CDR3 is given as listed by TCRdb. This chain joins TRBV29-1 and TRBJ2-7; no DNA check was done on the table's D call, TRBD1. A total of 10 residues make up the CDR3, ends included. CDR1 and CDR2 (germline): SQVTM, ANQGSEA. CDR3 in amino acids: CSVGQGSPLI.

This rearrangement joins TRBV10-3 to TRBJ1-2, with 9 bases identical to TRBD1. J lost 4 bases, V lost 6 bases, and 6 bases had no gene match. Germline loops: CDR1 ENHRY, CDR2 SYGVKD. CDR3 length equals 14 residues. The CDR3 region is CAIRTDRGVYGYTF. The CDR3 DNA reads as TGTGCCATCAGGACGGACAGGGGTGTCTATGGCTACACCTTC.

This chain links TRBV7-9 with TRBJ1-1; D perhaps matches TRBD1 (6 bases). The CDR3 is 20 residues long. Trimming left V 8 bases short and J 0 bases short, with 31 bases between. Germline CDR1 reads SEHNR; CDR2 reads FQNEAQ (reference sequence). CDR3 coding DNA: TGTGCCAGCTCACCGGTGGCTTTTGGGTCCGGGACAACCATGAACACTGAAGCTTTCTTT. Its protein product is CASSPVAFGSGTTMNTEAFF.

This clonotype occurred many times. The chain links TRBV29-1 to TRBJ1-1; possible D gene TRBD1, 6 bases. Germline loops: CDR1 SQVTM, CDR2 ANQGSEA. The length of the CDR3 is 12 residues. Deletions cut 6 bases from V and 11 bases from J, with 19 bases between. CDR3 nucleotide sequence: TGCAGCGTCGAATTCGGGGGCGCGTGGGCTTTCTTT. It encodes CSVEFGGAWAFF.

The J gene is TRBJ2-7, the V gene TRBV7-2; D is ambiguous. The CDR3 has 13 residues. Trimming left V 4 bases short and J 6 bases short, with 13 bases between. In germline, CDR1 is SGHTA, CDR2 FQGNSA. In DNA, the CDR3 is TGTGCCAGCAGCTCACCTGTCTTAGGCGAGCAGTACTTC. Translated, it gives CASSSPVLGEQYF.